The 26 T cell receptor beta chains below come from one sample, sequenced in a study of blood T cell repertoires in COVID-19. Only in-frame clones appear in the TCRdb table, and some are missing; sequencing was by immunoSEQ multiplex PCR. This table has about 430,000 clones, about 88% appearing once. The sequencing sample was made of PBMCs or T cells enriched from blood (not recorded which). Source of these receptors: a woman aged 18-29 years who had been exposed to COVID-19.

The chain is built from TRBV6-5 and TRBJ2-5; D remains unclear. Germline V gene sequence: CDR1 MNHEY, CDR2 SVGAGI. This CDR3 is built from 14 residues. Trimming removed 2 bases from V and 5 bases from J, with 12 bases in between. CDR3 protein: CASSYLQESETQYF. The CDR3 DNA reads TGTGCCAGCAGTTACCTCCAGGAATCGGAGACCCAGTACTTC.

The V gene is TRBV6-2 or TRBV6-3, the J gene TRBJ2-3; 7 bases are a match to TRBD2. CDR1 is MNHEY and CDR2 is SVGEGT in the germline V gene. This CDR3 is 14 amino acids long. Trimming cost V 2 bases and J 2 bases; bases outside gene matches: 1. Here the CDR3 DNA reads TGTGCCAGCAGTTACGGGAGGGCCACAGATACGCAGTATTTT. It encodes CASSYGRATDTQYF.

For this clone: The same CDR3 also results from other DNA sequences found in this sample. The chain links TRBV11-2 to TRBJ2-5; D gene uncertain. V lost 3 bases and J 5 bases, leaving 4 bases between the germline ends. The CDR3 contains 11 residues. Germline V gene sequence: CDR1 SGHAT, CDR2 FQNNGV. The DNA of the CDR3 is TGTGCCAGCAGCTTCGGGGAGACCCAGTACTTC. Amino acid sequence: CASSFGETQYF.

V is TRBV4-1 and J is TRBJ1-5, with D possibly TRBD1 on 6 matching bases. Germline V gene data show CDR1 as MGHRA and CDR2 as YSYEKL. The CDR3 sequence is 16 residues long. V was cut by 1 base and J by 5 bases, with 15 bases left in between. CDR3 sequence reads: CASSQVDSPGDQPQHF. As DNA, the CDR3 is TGCGCCAGCAGCCAAGTGGACAGTCCGGGCGATCAGCCCCAGCATTTT.

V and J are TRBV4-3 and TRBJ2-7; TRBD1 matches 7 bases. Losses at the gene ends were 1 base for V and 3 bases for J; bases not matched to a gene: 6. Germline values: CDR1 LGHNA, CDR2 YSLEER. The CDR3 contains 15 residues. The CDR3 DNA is TGCGCCAGCAGCCAAGGGGCAGGGGGATTCTACGAGCAGTACTTC. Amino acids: CASSQGAGGFYEQYF.

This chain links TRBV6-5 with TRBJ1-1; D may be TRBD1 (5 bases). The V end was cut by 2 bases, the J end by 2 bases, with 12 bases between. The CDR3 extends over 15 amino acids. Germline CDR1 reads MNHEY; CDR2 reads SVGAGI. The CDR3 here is CASSYGGVGNTEAFF. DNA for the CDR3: TGTGCCAGCAGTTACGGGGGGGTTGGAAACACTGAAGCTTTCTTT.

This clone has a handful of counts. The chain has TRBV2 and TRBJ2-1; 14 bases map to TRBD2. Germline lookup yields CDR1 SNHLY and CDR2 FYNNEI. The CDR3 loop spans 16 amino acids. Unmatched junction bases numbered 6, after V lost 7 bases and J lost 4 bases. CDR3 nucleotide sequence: TGTGCCAGCACCCTACGGACTAGCGGGAGGTACAATGAGCAGTTCTTC. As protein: CASTLRTSGRYNEQFF.

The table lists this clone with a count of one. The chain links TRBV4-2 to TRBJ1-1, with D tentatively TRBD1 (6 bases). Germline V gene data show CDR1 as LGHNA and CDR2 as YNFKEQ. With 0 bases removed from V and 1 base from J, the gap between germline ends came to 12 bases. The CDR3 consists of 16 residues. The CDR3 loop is CASSQDQGRGNTEAFF. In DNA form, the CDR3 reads TGTGCCAGCAGCCAAGACCAGGGGCGCGGGAACACTGAAGCTTTCTTT.

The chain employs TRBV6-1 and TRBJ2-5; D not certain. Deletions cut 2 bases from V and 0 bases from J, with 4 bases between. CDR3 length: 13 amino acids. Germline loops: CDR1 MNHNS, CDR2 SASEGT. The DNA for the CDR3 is TGTGCCAGCAGTGAAAACTACCAAGAGACCCAGTACTTC. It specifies CASSENYQETQYF.

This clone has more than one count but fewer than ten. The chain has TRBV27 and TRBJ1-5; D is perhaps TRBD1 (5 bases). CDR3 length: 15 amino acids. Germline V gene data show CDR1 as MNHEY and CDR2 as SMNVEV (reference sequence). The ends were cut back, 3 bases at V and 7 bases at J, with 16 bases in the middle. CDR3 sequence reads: CASSFTQGGGQPQHF. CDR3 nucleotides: TGTGCCAGCAGTTTCACTCAGGGAGGTGGACAGCCCCAGCATTTT.

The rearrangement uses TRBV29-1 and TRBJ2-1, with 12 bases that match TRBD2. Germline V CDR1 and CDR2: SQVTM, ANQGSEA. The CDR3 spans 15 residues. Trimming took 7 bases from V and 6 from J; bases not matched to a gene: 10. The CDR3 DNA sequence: TGCAGCGAGCGCCTAGCGGGAGGGCCTAGCAATGAGCAGTTCTTC. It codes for CSERLAGGPSNEQFF.

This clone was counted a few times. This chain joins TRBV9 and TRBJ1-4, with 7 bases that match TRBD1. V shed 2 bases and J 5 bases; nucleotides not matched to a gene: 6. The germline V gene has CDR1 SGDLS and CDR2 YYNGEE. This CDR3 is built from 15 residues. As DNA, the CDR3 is TGTGCCAGCAGCGTTTCGGGACAGCTGAATGAAAAACTGTTTTTT. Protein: CASSVSGQLNEKLFF.

For the CDR3, the DNA is TGCAGCGTTGTGCTAGGTTCCTACGAGCAGTACTTC. Amino acids: CSVVLGSYEQYF. The chain carries TRBV29-1 and TRBJ2-7; D call uncertain. The CDR3 extends over 12 amino acids. CDR1 is SQVTM and CDR2 is ANQGSEA in the germline V gene. V lost 4 bases and J lost 1, with 8 bases in between.

DNA for the CDR3: TGTGCCAGCAGCTTGCCGCGGGAGGAGACCCAGTACTTC. Its translation: CASSLPREETQYF. The chain links TRBV5-5 to TRBJ2-5, with 7 bases aligning to TRBD2. CDR3 length: 13 amino acids. Germline V CDR1 and CDR2: SGHKS, YYEKEE (reference sequence). Trimming took 1 base from V and 5 from J; bases not matched to a gene: 2.

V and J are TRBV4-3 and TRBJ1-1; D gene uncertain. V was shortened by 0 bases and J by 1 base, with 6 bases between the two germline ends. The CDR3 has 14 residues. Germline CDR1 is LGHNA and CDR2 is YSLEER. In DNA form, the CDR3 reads TGCGCCAGCAGCCAAGAAGCAGGGAACACTGAAGCTTTCTTT. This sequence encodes CASSQEAGNTEAFF.

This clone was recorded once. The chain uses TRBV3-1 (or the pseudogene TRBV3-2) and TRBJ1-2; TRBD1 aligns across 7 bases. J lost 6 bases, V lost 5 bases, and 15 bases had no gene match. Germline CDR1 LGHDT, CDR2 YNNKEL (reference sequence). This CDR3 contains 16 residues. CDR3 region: CASSLPSGQSSHGYTF. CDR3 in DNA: TGTGCCAGCAGCTTACCTTCGGGACAGAGTTCACATGGCTACACCTTC.

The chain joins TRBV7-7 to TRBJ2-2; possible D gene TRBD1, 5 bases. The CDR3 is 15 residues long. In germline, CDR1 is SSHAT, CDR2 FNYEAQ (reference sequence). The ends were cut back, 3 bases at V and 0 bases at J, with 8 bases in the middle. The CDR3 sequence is CASSLGQANTGELFF. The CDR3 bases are TGTGCCAGCAGCTTGGGGCAGGCGAACACCGGGGAGCTGTTTTTT.

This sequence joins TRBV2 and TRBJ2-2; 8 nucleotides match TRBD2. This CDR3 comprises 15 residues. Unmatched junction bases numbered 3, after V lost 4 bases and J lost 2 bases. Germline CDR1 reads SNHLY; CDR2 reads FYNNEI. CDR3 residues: CASSGTSINTGELFF. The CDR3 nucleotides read TGTGCCAGCAGTGGGACTAGCATAAACACCGGGGAGCTGTTTTTT.

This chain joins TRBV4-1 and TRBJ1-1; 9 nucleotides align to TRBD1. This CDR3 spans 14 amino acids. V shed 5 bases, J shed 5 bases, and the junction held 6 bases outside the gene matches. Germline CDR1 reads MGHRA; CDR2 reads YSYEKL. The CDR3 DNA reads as TGCGCCAGCAGCGTACAGGGGGCCTGGACTGAAGCTTTCTTT. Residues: CASSVQGAWTEAFF.

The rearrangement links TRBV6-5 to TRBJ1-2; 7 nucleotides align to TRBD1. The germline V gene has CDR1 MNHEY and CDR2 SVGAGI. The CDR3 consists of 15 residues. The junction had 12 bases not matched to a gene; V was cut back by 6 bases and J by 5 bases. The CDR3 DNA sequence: TGTGCCAGCAGACCCATGGGACAGAGCCAGTATGGCTACACCTTC. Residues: CASRPMGQSQYGYTF.

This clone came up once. CDR3 residues: CASTSGGDNSPLHF. The CDR3 region has the DNA TGTGCCAGCACCTCGGGTGGAGATAATTCACCCCTCCACTTT. The rearrangement joins TRBV28 to TRBJ1-6; D is undetermined. The V end lost 7 bases, the J end lost 5 bases, and 12 bases lay between the germline ends. This CDR3 region has 14 residues. Germline V gene lookup returns CDR1 MDHEN and CDR2 SYDVKM.

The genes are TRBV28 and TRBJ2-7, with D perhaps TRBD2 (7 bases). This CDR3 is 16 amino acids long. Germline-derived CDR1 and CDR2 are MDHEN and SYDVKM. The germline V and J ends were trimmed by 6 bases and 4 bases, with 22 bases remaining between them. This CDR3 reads CASSNTGGQRVYEQYF. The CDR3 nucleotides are TGTGCCAGCAGCAACACCGGGGGGCAACGTGTTTACGAGCAGTACTTC.

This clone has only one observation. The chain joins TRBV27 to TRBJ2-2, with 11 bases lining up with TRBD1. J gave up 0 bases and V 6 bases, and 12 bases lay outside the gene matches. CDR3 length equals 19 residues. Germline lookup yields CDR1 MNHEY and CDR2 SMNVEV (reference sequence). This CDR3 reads CASSGQGAGDKANTGELFF. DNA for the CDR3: TGTGCCAGCAGCGGACAGGGGGCAGGGGATAAGGCGAACACCGGGGAGCTGTTTTTT.

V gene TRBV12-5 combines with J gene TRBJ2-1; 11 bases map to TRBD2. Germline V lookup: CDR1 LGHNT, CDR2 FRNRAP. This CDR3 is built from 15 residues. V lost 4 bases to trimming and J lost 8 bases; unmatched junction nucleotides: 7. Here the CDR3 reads CASGSTTSGSDEQFF. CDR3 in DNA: TGTGCTAGTGGTTCCACCACTAGCGGGAGCGATGAGCAGTTCTTC.

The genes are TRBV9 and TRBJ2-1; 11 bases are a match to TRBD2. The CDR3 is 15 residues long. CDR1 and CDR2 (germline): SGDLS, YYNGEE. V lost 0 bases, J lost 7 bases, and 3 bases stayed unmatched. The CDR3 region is CASSVDGTSGNEQFF. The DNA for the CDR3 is TGTGCCAGCAGCGTAGACGGGACTAGCGGAAATGAGCAGTTCTTC.

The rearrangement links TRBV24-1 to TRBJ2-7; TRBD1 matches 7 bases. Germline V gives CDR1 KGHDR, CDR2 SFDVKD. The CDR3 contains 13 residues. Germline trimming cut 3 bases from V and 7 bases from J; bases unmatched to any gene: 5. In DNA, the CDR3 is TGTGCCACCAGTGATACGACAGGGTATGAGCAGTACTTC. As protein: CATSDTTGYEQYF.